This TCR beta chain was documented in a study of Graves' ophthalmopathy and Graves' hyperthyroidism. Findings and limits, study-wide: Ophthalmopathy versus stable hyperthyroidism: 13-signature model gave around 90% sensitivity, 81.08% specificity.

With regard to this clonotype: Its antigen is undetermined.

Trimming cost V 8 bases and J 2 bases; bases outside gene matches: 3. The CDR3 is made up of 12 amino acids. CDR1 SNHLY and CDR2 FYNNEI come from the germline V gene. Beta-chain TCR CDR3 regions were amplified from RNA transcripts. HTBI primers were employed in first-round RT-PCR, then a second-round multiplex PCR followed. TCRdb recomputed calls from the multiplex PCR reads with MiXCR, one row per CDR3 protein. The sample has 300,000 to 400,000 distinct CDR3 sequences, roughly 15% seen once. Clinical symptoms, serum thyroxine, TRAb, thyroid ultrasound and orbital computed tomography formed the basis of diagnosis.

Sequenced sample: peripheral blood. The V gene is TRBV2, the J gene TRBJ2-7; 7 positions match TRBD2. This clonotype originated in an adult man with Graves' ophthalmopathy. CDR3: CASGGEAYEQYF. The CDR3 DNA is TGTGCCAGCGGGGGGGAAGCCTACGAGCAGTACTTC. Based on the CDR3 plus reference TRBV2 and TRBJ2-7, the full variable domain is EPEVTQTPSHQVTQMGQEVILRCVPISNHLYFYWYRQILGQKVEFLVSFYNNEISEKSEIFDDQFSVERPDGSNFTLKIRSTKLEDSAMYFCASGGEAYEQYFGPGTRLTVT.